Listed below are T cell receptor beta chains from one sample, sequenced in a study of shared clonotypes between healthy human individuals. Sequenced by immunoSEQ multiplex PCR; TCRdb stores in-frame clones only, minus some. The sample holds about 460,000 clones; 77% are singletons and the top ten take 12%. The sequenced material came from PBMCs. These receptors all stem from a woman between 40 and 50 years old in good health. Some clones in this sample may be carry-over from other donors' samples. The CDR3 runs from the conserved cysteine through the conserved F or W. Fields, in order: J gene, V gene, D gene, clone size, CDR3 protein, CDR3 DNA. A D gene is named only where the DNA matches it firmly. Size is omitted from some rows. Given values are once, few, many or a class for expanded clones.

TRBJ1-2,TRBV2,NA,few,CASSGGPHYGYTF,TGTGCCAGCAGTGGCGGGCCACACTATGGCTACACCTTC
TRBJ2-7,TRBV6-1,NA,NA,CASSESGTSSYEQYF,TGTGCCAGCAGTGAATCCGGGACAAGCTCCTACGAGCAGTACTTC
TRBJ2-7,TRBV7-2,NA,NA,CASSPFRSGYEQYF,TGTGCCAGCAGCCCTTTCCGGTCAGGCTACGAGCAGTACTTC
TRBJ1-2,TRBV4-1,TRBD1,NA,CASSQDPAGGYYGYTF,TGCGCCAGCAGCCAAGATCCGGCAGGGGGGTACTATGGCTACACCTTC
TRBJ2-2,TRBV4-1,TRBD2,few,CASSQLLAGEGAGELFF,TGCGCCAGCAGCCAATTACTAGCGGGAGAAGGGGCCGGGGAGCTGTTTTTT
TRBJ2-3,TRBV18,TRBD2,NA,CASSGTSGTDTQYF,TGTGCCAGCTCCGGGACTAGCGGCACAGATACGCAGTATTTT
TRBJ1-5,TRBV6-6,NA,many,CASSYRDSGNQPQHF,TGTGCCAGCAGTTACCGAGACAGCGGCAATCAGCCCCAGCATTTT
TRBJ1-4,TRBV5-1,TRBD1,few,CASSLGDRLLEKLFF,TGCGCCAGCAGCTTGGGGGACAGGCTACTTGAAAAACTGTTTTTT
TRBJ2-3,TRBV4-2,TRBD2,once,CASSNPGLASTDTQYF,TGTGCCAGCAGCAACCCGGGACTAGCTAGCACAGATACGCAGTATTTT
TRBJ1-5,TRBV20-1,NA,NA,CSARDDWSQHF,TGCAGTGCTAGAGACGACTGGTCCCAGCATTTT
TRBJ2-7,TRBV6-6,NA,NA,CASSCSGHEQYF,TGTGCCAGCAGTTGCTCTGGCCACGAGCAGTACTTC
TRBJ2-7,TRBV27,NA,few,CASSNLGEQYF,TGTGCCAGCAGTAACCTCGGGGAGCAGTACTTC
TRBJ1-4,TRBV5-1,TRBD1,NA,CASSSGTGNEKLFF,TGCGCCAGCAGCTCAGGGACAGGAAATGAAAAACTGTTTTTT
TRBJ1-2,TRBV29-1,TRBD1,NA,CSVDFRDRGNYGYTF,TGCAGCGTTGATTTTCGGGACAGGGGAAACTATGGCTACACCTTC
TRBJ1-1,TRBV30,NA,NA,CAWSPGPGDTEAFF,TGTGCCTGGAGTCCCGGACCCGGAGACACTGAAGCTTTCTTT
TRBJ1-2,TRBV5-5,NA,NA,CASSSDGSYGYTF,TGTGCCAGCAGCTCCGACGGCAGCTATGGCTACACCTTC
TRBJ2-7,TRBV5-5,TRBD2,NA,CASSSTPGLAGAYEQYF,TGTGCCAGCAGCTCTACTCCAGGACTAGCGGGAGCCTACGAGCAGTACTTC
TRBJ2-2,TRBV7-3,TRBD2,NA,CASSVLAGGQGGELFF,TGTGCCAGCAGCGTCCTAGCGGGAGGGCAAGGCGGGGAGCTGTTTTTT
TRBJ2-2,TRBV19,NA,NA,CASSIPGLSTGELFF,TGTGCCAGTAGTATCCCGGGACTGAGCACCGGGGAGCTGTTTTTT
TRBJ2-5,TRBV5-1,NA,NA,CASSLAGMEETQYF,TGCGCCAGCAGCTTGGCGGGAATGGAAGAGACCCAGTACTTC
TRBJ1-1,TRBV4-2,TRBD1,few,CASSQDPTGTAMAFF,TGTGCCAGCAGCCAAGATCCCACCGGGACAGCGATGGCTTTCTTT
TRBJ1-3,TRBV28,NA,NA,CASSFTGDLSGNTIYF,TGTGCCAGCAGTTTTACCGGGGACTTGTCTGGAAACACCATATATTTT
TRBJ2-5,TRBV19,TRBD1,NA,CATQPGTGIRETQYF,TGTGCCACTCAGCCCGGGACAGGGATAAGAGAGACCCAGTACTTC
TRBJ2-6,TRBV5-5,TRBD1,NA,CASSQPGTGTYGANVLTF,TGTGCCAGCAGCCAACCCGGGACAGGGACATACGGGGCCAACGTCCTGACTTTC